This TCR beta chain was profiled in a study of blood T cell repertoires in COVID-19. V shed 1 base and J shed 12 bases, with 24 bases lying between them. Germline V CDR1 and CDR2: LGHNA, YSLEER. CDR3 size: 17 residues. TCRdb's table, derived via immunoSEQ multiplex PCR, lists solely in-frame clones and lacks some. The repertoire holds 250,000 or so clones, with 80% to 85% as singletons. V usage is TRBV4-3 and J usage is TRBJ1-4, with TRBD1 as a possible D gene (6 bases). The sample consisted of PBMCs or T cells enriched from blood (not recorded which). The clonotype was recovered from a man aged 45-60 years who had recovered from COVID-19. The CDR3 reads CASSQVSGTRIGGELFF. CDR3 in DNA: TGCGCCAGCAGCCAAGTTTCTGGGACAAGGATTGGAGGAGAACTGTTTTTT.